This T cell receptor beta chain was identified during a study of T cells after yellow fever vaccination. Study background: Researchers used SMART-Seq v4 Ultra Low Input to prepare fractions that had low cell numbers.

CDR3 length: 14 amino acids. The germline V gene has CDR1 MGHRA and CDR2 YSYEKL. Trimming stripped 0 bases from V and 5 bases from J, with 10 bases between. As regards this clonotype: Its antigen remains unknown.

Template switching with 5'RACE generated the TCR cDNA and added a universal primer site and UMIs. A single record per CDR3 protein comes from TCRdb applying MiXCR to the 5' RACE reads. This sample has hundreds of thousands of distinct CDR3 sequences, with 12% found just once. Broader study findings: The booster saw the reappearance of most primary-vaccination clones (roughly 97% CD4, roughly 87% CD8).

The source of this sequence is a man between 18 and 35 years old who received the YFV17D yellow fever vaccine. The specimen comprised CD4+ T cells sorted from PBMCs, sampled 15 days after the yellow fever booster vaccination. The genes are TRBV4-1 and TRBJ2-5, with D possibly being TRBD1 (5 bases). The chain's CDR3 is CASSQEGRGETQYF. CDR3 bases: TGCGCCAGCAGCCAAGAGGGGCGTGGGGAGACCCAGTACTTC.